Shown below are 23 T cell receptor beta chains from a single sample sequenced in a study of CXCR3-negative and CXCR3-positive naive CD8 T cells. In preparing the TRB cDNA libraries, 5' RACE with UMI labels was used. For each CDR3 protein, TCRdb gives one entry from its re-call of the 5' RACE reads, without DNA. The sample data list roughly 89,000 distinct CDR3 sequences. Sequencing used naive CXCR3- CD8+ T cells from blood. The subset is: CD45RO-CCR7+CD27+CD95- naive CD8+ T cells lacking CXCR3 (TNR3-). The receptors stem from a human donor in good health. Some clones in this sample may be carry-over from other donors' samples.

The genes are TRBV7-2 and TRBJ2-7; there is no DNA to check the TCRdb D call of TRBD1. The CDR3 has 13 amino acids. The germline V gene has CDR1 SGHTA and CDR2 FQGNSA. CDR3 sequence: CASSTDRAYEQYF.

V usage is TRBV29-1 and J usage is TRBJ2-5; TCRdb's D call, TRBD1, is unchecked because there is no DNA. This CDR3 is built from 11 residues. CDR1 and CDR2 from the germline V gene are SQVTM and ANQGSEA. CDR3 sequence: CSIPGAETQYF.

J is TRBJ2-1 and V is TRBV20-1; TCRdb gives TRBD2 as the D gene, but with no DNA this cannot be confirmed. This CDR3 is 14 amino acids long. Germline V gives CDR1 DFQATT, CDR2 SNEGSKA (reference sequence). The CDR3 is CSARGLAAYNEQFF.

The chain recombines TRBV20-1 with TRBJ1-5; TCRdb outputs TRBD1, but without DNA this stays unchecked. CDR1 and CDR2 (germline): DFQATT, SNEGSKA (reference sequence). This CDR3 has 14 amino acids. Here the CDR3 reads CSAGESTGWSPQHF.

The J gene is TRBJ2-1, the V gene TRBV6-1; the D call from TCRdb, TRBD1, cannot be confirmed without DNA. Germline CDR1 reads MNHNS; CDR2 reads SASEGT. CDR3 length: 14 residues. The CDR3 region is CASTWGGAYNEQFF.

The CDR3 sequence: CASTLWAGSSNQPQHF. The chain links TRBV19 to TRBJ1-5; lacking DNA, the TRBD1 call made by TCRdb goes unchecked. Germline-derived CDR1 and CDR2 are LNHDA and SQIVND (reference sequence). The CDR3 runs 16 residues.

This sequence joins TRBV29-1 and TRBJ1-2; TCRdb proposes TRBD1, but this gene call is untestable without DNA. The germline gives CDR1 SQVTM, CDR2 ANQGSEA. The CDR3 runs 13 residues. The CDR3 spells CSVESGTGDGYTF.

The chain has TRBV10-2 and TRBJ2-1; without DNA, the TCRdb call of TRBD1 cannot be checked. This CDR3 is built from 14 residues. CDR1 and CDR2 (germline): WSHSY, SAAADI. The CDR3 region is CASSGGFTYNEQFF.

CDR3 region: CRGTSGNSYNEQFF. J is TRBJ2-1 and V is TRBV20-1; without DNA, the TCRdb call of TRBD2 cannot be checked. CDR3 size: 14 residues. Per germline, CDR1 DFQATT and CDR2 SNEGSKA (reference sequence).

The chain couples TRBV2 to TRBJ2-1; TCRdb designates TRBD1, a call that cannot be tested without DNA. The CDR3 is 17 residues long. CDR1 is SNHLY and CDR2 is FYNNEI in the germline V gene. The CDR3 protein is CASSDGHGARSYNEQFF.

The chain couples TRBV7-2 to TRBJ2-1; no DNA is available, so the TRBD2 call from TCRdb remains unchecked. The CDR3 has 15 amino acids. The germline V gene has CDR1 SGHTA and CDR2 FQGNSA. The CDR3 protein is CASSLIAGGRDEQFF.

This rearrangement joins TRBV7-9 to TRBJ2-7; TCRdb's D call of TRBD2 is untestable without DNA. CDR1 and CDR2 from the germline V gene are SEHNR and FQNEAQ (reference sequence). This CDR3 region has 16 residues. CDR3 protein: CASSAGRTSGSYEQYF.

V is TRBV5-1 and J is TRBJ2-1; TCRdb returns TRBD1, unconfirmable since there is no DNA. Germline-derived CDR1 and CDR2 are SGHRS and YFSETQ. The CDR3 sequence is 15 residues long. This CDR3 reads CASSLGDRAYNEQFF.

CDR3 loop: CASSIGYEQYF. The genes are TRBV19 and TRBJ2-7. The CDR3 is made up of 11 amino acids. Germline CDR1 and CDR2: LNHDA and SQIVND (reference sequence).

The J gene is TRBJ1-2, the V gene TRBV28; TCRdb selects TRBD1, and the lack of DNA leaves this call unchecked. The germline V gene has CDR1 MDHEN and CDR2 SYDVKM. CDR3 length: 13 residues. CDR3 region: CASSPRGGGSYTF.

The chain uses TRBV4-2 and TRBJ1-1. This CDR3 region has 13 residues. The V gene's germline CDR1 is LGHNA and CDR2 YNFKEQ. CDR3 sequence: CASSQDLGEEAFF.

This sequence joins TRBV14 and TRBJ1-2; TCRdb gives TRBD1 as the D gene, but with no DNA this cannot be confirmed. The CDR3 consists of 15 residues. The germline gives CDR1 SGHDN, CDR2 FVKESK. CDR3 protein: CASSQSGQGFYGYTF.

According to its frequency, this clonotype is medium-sized. This chain uses TRBV10-1 with TRBJ1-2; the TCRdb D gene call, TRBD1, has no DNA to confirm it. The CDR3 is 14 residues long. Germline CDR1 and CDR2: WNHNN and SYGVQD (reference sequence). CDR3 sequence reads: CASSPTGQHYGYTF.

The chain uses TRBV29-1 and TRBJ2-4; TCRdb reports TRBD1, a call that lacks DNA to check it against. The germline gives CDR1 SQVTM, CDR2 ANQGSEA. CDR3 size: 12 residues. CDR3 sequence: CSVETGGNIQYF.

The J gene is TRBJ2-3, the V gene TRBV28. The CDR3 runs 11 residues. CDR1 MDHEN and CDR2 SYDVKM come from the germline V gene. CDR3: CASSFSDTQYF.

V gene TRBV7-9 combines with J gene TRBJ2-1; the TRBD2 assignment by TCRdb is unverifiable without DNA. The CDR3 consists of 19 residues. CDR1 is SEHNR, CDR2 FQNEAQ, per germline (reference sequence). CDR3 loop: CASSPGTSGAVFLRNEQFF. Looking up the rest from reference TRBV7-9 and TRBJ2-1 gives the full variable domain: DTGVSQNPRHKITKRGQNVTFRCDPISEHNRLYWYRQTLGQGPEFLTYFQNEAQLEKSRLLSDRFSAERPKGSFSTLEIQRTEQGDSAMYLCASSPGTSGAVFLRNEQFFGPGTRLTVL.

The rearrangement joins TRBV6-2 or TRBV6-3 to TRBJ2-3; lacking DNA, the TRBD1 call made by TCRdb goes unchecked. The germline V gene encodes CDR1 MNHEY and CDR2 SVGEGT. The CDR3 is 15 amino acids. The CDR3 loop reads CASSSAFPPQDTQYF.

This chain joins TRBV11-2 and TRBJ1-2; TCRdb's assignment of TRBD1 cannot be checked, as there is no DNA. CDR3 length: 16 residues. In germline, CDR1 is SGHAT, CDR2 FQNNGV. CDR3 protein: CASSLVQGTFNYGYTF.